These 29 T cell receptor beta chains were sequenced from one sample in a study of shared clonotypes between healthy human individuals. Some clones are missing from TCRdb's copy, which holds only in-frame ones; the method was immunoSEQ multiplex PCR. Here the sample spans some 200,000 clones, approximately 92% being singletons. The specimen sequenced was naive CD4+ T cells sorted from blood. Subset denoted: CD45RA+ positively selected. These TCRs come from a woman aged 25 to 39 in good health.

The chain carries TRBV7-9 and TRBJ2-1; D is undetermined. CDR1 SEHNR and CDR2 FQNEAQ come from the germline V gene (reference sequence). The CDR3 has 13 amino acids. The V gene lost 1 base and the J gene lost 9 bases, with 10 bases spanning the gap. The CDR3 DNA reads as TGTGCCAGCAGCTTAGAAAGGGATACTGAGCAGTTCTTC. Its protein product is CASSLERDTEQFF.

This clone was detected only a few times. This rearrangement joins TRBV2 to TRBJ1-2, with D unresolved. V was clipped by 6 bases and J by 8 bases, with 13 bases between them. The CDR3 is made up of 12 amino acids. Germline CDR1 and CDR2: SNHLY and FYNNEI. CDR3 residues: CASRWQGTGYTF. In DNA, the CDR3 is TGTGCCAGCAGGTGGCAAGGAACAGGCTACACCTTC.

The V and J genes are TRBV25-1 and TRBJ2-3; 7 bases align to TRBD2. With V trimmed by 7 bases and J by 0 bases, 4 bases remained unmatched. The CDR3 has 14 residues. Germline V gene data show CDR1 as MGHDK and CDR2 as SYGVNS. The CDR3 DNA sequence: TGTGCCAGCATGATGGGGGGGAGCACAGATACGCAGTATTTT. Translation gives CASMMGGSTDTQYF.

This sequence joins TRBV11-2 and TRBJ1-1; D remains ambiguous. There are 13 residues in the CDR3. CDR1 and CDR2 (germline): SGHAT, FQNNGV. V dropped 1 base and J dropped 7 bases, with 10 bases sitting between them. This CDR3 reads CASSLVQEYEAFF. CDR3 nucleotide sequence: TGTGCCAGCAGCTTAGTCCAGGAGTATGAAGCTTTCTTT.

The V and J genes are TRBV4-1 and TRBJ1-3; D possibly corresponds to TRBD1 (6 bases). CDR3 length: 18 residues. V lost 4 bases, J lost 0 bases, and 19 bases lay in between. Germline V CDR1 and CDR2: MGHRA, YSYEKL. The CDR3, as DNA: TGCGCCAGCAGCCGCCCGCTAAGGACAGCCAACTCTGGAAACACCATATATTTT. It translates to CASSRPLRTANSGNTIYF.

The V gene is TRBV28, the J gene TRBJ2-6, with D possibly called TRBD1 or TRBD2 (6 bases each). In germline, CDR1 is MDHEN, CDR2 SYDVKM. The CDR3 totals 20 residues. Trimming stripped 5 bases from V and 0 bases from J, with 23 bases between. The CDR3 sequence is CASSPGRLDGGRSGANVLTF. The CDR3 nucleotides read TGTGCCAGCAGTCCCGGCCGACTGGACGGGGGCCGCTCTGGGGCCAACGTCCTGACTTTC.

This chain uses TRBV28 with TRBJ2-7; 7 nucleotides agree with TRBD1. This CDR3 has 15 residues. Germline CDR1 MDHEN, CDR2 SYDVKM. After removal of 4 bases from V and 8 bases from J, the junction contained 14 bases not matched to a gene. CDR3 sequence reads: CASSSLPTGQPKQYF. The CDR3 nucleotides read TGTGCCAGCAGTTCCCTACCAACGGGACAGCCTAAGCAGTACTTC.

V and J are TRBV5-1 and TRBJ2-7; D remains unclear. The CDR3 covers 17 residues. Germline-derived CDR1 and CDR2 are SGHRS and YFSETQ. V was pared by 2 bases and J by 4 bases, with 22 bases between. The CDR3 sequence: CASSFEALSGFMYEQYF. The CDR3 nucleotides read TGCGCCAGCAGCTTTGAGGCACTTTCGGGTTTTATGTACGAGCAGTACTTC.

The chain is built from TRBV27 and TRBJ1-5; 8 bases are a match to TRBD1. This CDR3 has 14 amino acids. Germline V gene lookup returns CDR1 MNHEY and CDR2 SMNVEV (reference sequence). V lost 4 bases, J lost 9 bases, and 8 bases stayed unmatched. The CDR3: CASSSGQGSGPQHF. The CDR3 region has the DNA TGTGCCAGCAGTTCCGGACAGGGCTCAGGGCCCCAGCATTTT.

V is TRBV7-9 and J is TRBJ1-4; D not resolved. V shed 3 bases and J shed 2 bases, with 16 bases lying between them. CDR1 SEHNR and CDR2 FQNEAQ come from the germline V gene (reference sequence). The CDR3 runs 17 residues. The CDR3 spells CASSFSLSGRTNEKLFF. The CDR3 DNA follows: TGTGCCAGCAGCTTTAGCCTGTCGGGGAGGACTAATGAAAAACTGTTTTTT.

The V gene is TRBV6-4, the J gene TRBJ2-3; the D is unclear. Germline assignment: CDR1 MRHNA and CDR2 SNTAGT. V was pared by 6 bases and J by 8 bases, with 15 bases between. There are 13 residues in the CDR3. In DNA form, the CDR3 reads TGTGCCAGCAGAACTGGGGTGGAAGGTACGCAGTATTTT. Translation: CASRTGVEGTQYF.

This sequence joins TRBV29-1 and TRBJ2-5; 8 bases agree with TRBD1. The V segment lost 4 bases and the J segment 5 bases; nucleotides outside the gene matches: 6. Looked up from germline, CDR1 is SQVTM and CDR2 is ANQGSEA. This CDR3 contains 13 residues. The CDR3 loop reads CSVAQGAQETQYF. CDR3 nucleotides: TGCAGCGTTGCCCAGGGGGCTCAGGAGACCCAGTACTTC.

The V call is TRBV6-6, the J call TRBJ2-5; either TRBD1 or TRBD2 may supply D (6 bases each). The length of the CDR3 is 14 residues. V was clipped by 6 bases and J by 5 bases, with 16 bases between them. Germline CDR1 MNHNY, CDR2 SVGAGI (reference sequence). CDR3 sequence (DNA): TGTGCCAGCAGGGGGGCCGGTGGGAGGGAGACCCAGTACTTC. This gives the protein CASRGAGGRETQYF.

The CDR3, as DNA: TGTGCCAGTAGTATCGCCACGGACTATCTTTACGAGCAGTACTTC. It specifies CASSIATDYLYEQYF. The rearrangement uses TRBV19 and TRBJ2-5; D may be TRBD2 (6 bases). Near its end, the DNA agrees better with TRBJ2-7, so the J call may be wrong. The CDR3 has 15 amino acids. Germline V gene lookup returns CDR1 LNHDA and CDR2 SQIVND (reference sequence).

This chain links TRBV5-4 with TRBJ2-5; no clear D gene. The germline V gene has CDR1 SGHNT and CDR2 YYREEE (reference sequence). The CDR3 runs 17 residues. The V end lost 4 bases, the J end lost 2 bases, and 21 bases lay between the germline ends. The CDR3 coding sequence is TGTGCCAGCAGCCCCTCAGCCGGAAGACCAATTCAAGAGACCCAGTACTTC. Protein: CASSPSAGRPIQETQYF. The full variable domain, in which reference TRBV5-4 and TRBJ2-5 provide the parts outside the CDR3, is ETGVTQSPTHLIKTRGQQVTLRCSSQSGHNTVSWYQQALGQGPQFIFQYYREEENGRGNFPPRFSGLQFPNYSSELNVNALELDDSALYLCASSPSAGRPIQETQYFGPGTRLLVL.

The gene calls are TRBV18 and TRBJ2-5; no clear D gene. The CDR3 has 12 amino acids. Germline V lookup: CDR1 KGHSH, CDR2 LQKENI. Trimming stripped 4 bases from V and 2 bases from J, with 5 bases between. The CDR3 here is CASSQLQETQYF. The CDR3 nucleotides read TGTGCCAGCTCACAACTACAAGAGACCCAGTACTTC.

This clone was found once. This chain joins TRBV6-1 and TRBJ2-1; 9 bases align to TRBD1. Germline CDR1 is MNHNS and CDR2 is SASEGT. Trimming removed 7 bases from V and 9 bases from J; junction bases left unmatched: 10. This CDR3 is 14 amino acids long. The CDR3 DNA reads as TGTGCCAGCACCCGGGACAGGGCTGTGAGTGAGCAGTTCTTC. This translates into CASTRDRAVSEQFF.

The chain couples TRBV30 to TRBJ2-1, with TRBD2 matching over 12 bases. Unmatched junction bases numbered 7, after V lost 0 bases and J lost 7 bases. This CDR3 comprises 16 residues. CDR1 and CDR2 (germline): GTSNPN, SVGIG (reference sequence). CDR3 in amino acids: CAWSVPGLAGLNEQFF. The CDR3 DNA reads TGTGCCTGGAGTGTACCGGGACTAGCGGGTCTAAATGAGCAGTTCTTC.

The chain recombines TRBV27 with TRBJ2-7, with 8 bases aligning to TRBD2. V lost 6 bases and J lost 3; bases outside the gene matches: 13. The CDR3 covers 16 residues. Germline V gene sequence: CDR1 MNHEY, CDR2 SMNVEV (reference sequence). CDR3 sequence: CASSPWGAGEVYEQYF. CDR3 in DNA: TGTGCCAGCAGCCCATGGGGAGCGGGAGAGGTCTACGAGCAGTACTTC.

The gene calls are TRBV18 and TRBJ2-2; the match to TRBD2 covers 12 bases. The length of the CDR3 is 18 residues. Germline-derived CDR1 and CDR2 are KGHSH and LQKENI. V shed 6 bases, J shed 1 base, and the junction held 9 bases outside the gene matches. This CDR3 is CASSPNLAGGLNTGELFF. CDR3 nucleotide sequence: TGTGCCAGCTCGCCCAATCTAGCGGGAGGGCTGAACACCGGGGAGCTGTTTTTT.

The V gene is TRBV28, the J gene TRBJ1-1, with 8 bases that match TRBD1. Losses at the gene ends were 5 bases for V and 5 bases for J; bases not matched to a gene: 7. Germline CDR1 reads MDHEN; CDR2 reads SYDVKM. The CDR3 sequence is 14 residues long. The chain's CDR3 is CASSKTGGWTEAFF. In nucleotides, the CDR3 is TGTGCCAGCAGTAAAACAGGGGGGTGGACTGAAGCTTTCTTT.

The chain employs TRBV28 and TRBJ1-3; no definite D call. Germline CDR1 and CDR2: MDHEN and SYDVKM. V lost 6 bases to trimming and J lost 0 bases, with 3 bases between them. The CDR3 length is 12 residues. The CDR3 DNA is TGTGCCAGCAGGTCCTCTGGAAACACCATATATTTT. Amino acids: CASRSSGNTIYF. The whole variable domain, filled in from reference TRBV28 and TRBJ1-3, reads DVKVTQSSRYLVKRTGEKVFLECVQDMDHENMFWYRQDPGLGLRLIYFSYDVKMKEKGDIPEGYSVSREKKERFSLILESASTNQTSMYLCASRSSGNTIYFGEGSWLTVV.

Written as DNA, the CDR3 is TGCGCCAGCAGCCAATACGACAGGGGTGGCCAGCCCCAGCATTTT. It is translated as CASSQYDRGGQPQHF. The gene calls are TRBV4-1 and TRBJ1-5; 8 bases line up with TRBD1. Looked up from germline, CDR1 is MGHRA and CDR2 is YSYEKL. V was pared by 2 bases and J by 7 bases, with 7 bases of the junction left unmatched. The CDR3 length is 15 residues.

The V gene is TRBV2, the J gene TRBJ1-2; D remains unclear. CDR1 is SNHLY and CDR2 is FYNNEI in the germline V gene. The CDR3 is made up of 14 amino acids. V dropped 3 bases and J dropped 3 bases, with 11 bases sitting between them. The CDR3 sequence: CASSDASAYYGYTF. The CDR3 region has the DNA TGTGCCAGCAGTGACGCCAGTGCGTACTATGGCTACACCTTC.

V is TRBV6-1 and J is TRBJ2-7, with 7 bases fitting TRBD1. Germline V CDR1 and CDR2: MNHNS, SASEGT. V lost 4 bases and J lost 3; bases outside the gene matches: 6. The CDR3 runs to 14 residues. Here the CDR3 DNA reads TGTGCCAGCAGTGTTGGGACAGTAAACTACGAGCAGTACTTC. This sequence encodes CASSVGTVNYEQYF.

This clone was detected once. This chain joins TRBV7-2 and TRBJ2-7, with 8 bases identical to TRBD1. CDR1 SGHTA and CDR2 FQGNSA come from the germline V gene. This CDR3 region has 14 residues. Germline trimming cut 3 bases from V and 5 bases from J; bases unmatched to any gene: 6. This chain's CDR3 is CASSFRTGSDEQYF. CDR3 DNA sequence: TGTGCCAGCAGCTTCCGGACAGGGTCGGACGAGCAGTACTTC.

The V gene is TRBV27, the J gene TRBJ2-7, with TRBD1 as a possible D gene (5 bases). CDR3 length: 14 residues. The V gene lost 5 bases and the J gene lost 6 bases, with 17 bases spanning the gap. Germline CDR1 MNHEY, CDR2 SMNVEV (reference sequence). CDR3 region: CASSVRSQGGEQYF. The CDR3 DNA is TGTGCCAGCAGTGTACGAAGTCAGGGTGGCGAGCAGTACTTC.

The chain links TRBV2 to TRBJ1-5, with D unresolved. The germline gives CDR1 SNHLY, CDR2 FYNNEI. With 3 bases removed from V and 4 bases from J, the gap between germline ends came to 10 bases. CDR3 length: 14 amino acids. The CDR3 DNA is TGTGCCAGCAGTGATGTGACGGTGAATCAGCCCCAGCATTTT. Its translation is CASSDVTVNQPQHF.

CDR3 in amino acids: CASSYEGIDQPQHF. CDR3 nucleotides: TGTGCCAGCAGTTACGAAGGGATTGATCAGCCCCAGCATTTT. The chain uses TRBV6-5 and TRBJ1-5; D is unresolved. Germline values: CDR1 MNHEY, CDR2 SVGAGI. The CDR3 totals 14 residues. V lost 2 bases and J 5 bases, leaving 10 bases between the germline ends.